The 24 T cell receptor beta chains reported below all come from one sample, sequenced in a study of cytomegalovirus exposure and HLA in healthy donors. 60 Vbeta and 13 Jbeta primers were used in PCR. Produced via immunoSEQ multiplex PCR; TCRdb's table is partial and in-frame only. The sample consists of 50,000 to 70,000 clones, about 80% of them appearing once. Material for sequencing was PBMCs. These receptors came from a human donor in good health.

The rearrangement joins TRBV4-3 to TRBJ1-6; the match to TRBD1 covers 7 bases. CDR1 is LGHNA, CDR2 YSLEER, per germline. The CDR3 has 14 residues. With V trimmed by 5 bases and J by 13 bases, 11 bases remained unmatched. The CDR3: CASSSRQGLGPLHF. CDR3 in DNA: TGCGCCAGCAGCTCCCGACAGGGTCTAGGTCCCCTCCACTTT.

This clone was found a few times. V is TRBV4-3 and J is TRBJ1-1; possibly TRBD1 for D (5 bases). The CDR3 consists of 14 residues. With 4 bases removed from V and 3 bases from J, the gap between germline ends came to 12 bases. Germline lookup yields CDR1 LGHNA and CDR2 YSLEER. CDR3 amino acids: CASSLLQADTEAFF. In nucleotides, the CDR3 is TGCGCCAGCAGCCTTCTACAGGCTGACACTGAAGCTTTCTTT.

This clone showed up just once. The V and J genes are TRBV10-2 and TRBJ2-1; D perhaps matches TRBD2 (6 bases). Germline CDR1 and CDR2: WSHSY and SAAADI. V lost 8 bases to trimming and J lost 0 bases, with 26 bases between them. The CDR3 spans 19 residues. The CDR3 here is CASERRGLYSTSSYNEQFF. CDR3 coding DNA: TGCGCCAGCGAGAGGCGGGGACTCTATTCGACAAGCTCCTACAATGAGCAGTTCTTC.

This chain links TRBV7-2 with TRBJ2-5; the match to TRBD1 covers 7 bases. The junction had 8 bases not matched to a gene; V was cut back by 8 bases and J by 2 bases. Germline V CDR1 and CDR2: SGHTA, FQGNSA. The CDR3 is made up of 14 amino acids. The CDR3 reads CASQDRTLQETQYF. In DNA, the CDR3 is TGTGCCAGCCAGGACAGGACTCTTCAAGAGACCCAGTACTTC.

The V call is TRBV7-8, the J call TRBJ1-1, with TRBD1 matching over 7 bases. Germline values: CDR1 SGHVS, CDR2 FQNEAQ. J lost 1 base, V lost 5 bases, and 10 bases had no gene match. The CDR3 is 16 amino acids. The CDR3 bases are TGTGCCAGCAGCCTAAGGGGGCAGATCGGGAACACTGAAGCTTTCTTT. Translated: CASSLRGQIGNTEAFF.

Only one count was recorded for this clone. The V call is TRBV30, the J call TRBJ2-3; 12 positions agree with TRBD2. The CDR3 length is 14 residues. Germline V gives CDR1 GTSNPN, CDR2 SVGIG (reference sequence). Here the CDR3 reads CAWGLAGSTDTQYF. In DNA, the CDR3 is TGTGCTTGGGGACTAGCGGGTAGCACAGATACGCAGTATTTT.

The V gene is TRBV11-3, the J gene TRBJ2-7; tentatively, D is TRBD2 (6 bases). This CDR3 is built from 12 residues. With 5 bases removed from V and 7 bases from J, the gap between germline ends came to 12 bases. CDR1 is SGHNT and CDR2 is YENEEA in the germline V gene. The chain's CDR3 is CASSGEASEQYF. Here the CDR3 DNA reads TGTGCCAGCAGCGGGGAGGCTAGTGAGCAGTACTTC.

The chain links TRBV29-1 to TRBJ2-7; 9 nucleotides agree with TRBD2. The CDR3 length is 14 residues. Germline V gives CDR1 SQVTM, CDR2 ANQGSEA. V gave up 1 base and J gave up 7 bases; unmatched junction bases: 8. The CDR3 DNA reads TGCAGCGTTGAAGGGGGCGGGAGGGGAAGGGAGCAGTACTTC. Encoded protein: CSVEGGGRGREQYF.

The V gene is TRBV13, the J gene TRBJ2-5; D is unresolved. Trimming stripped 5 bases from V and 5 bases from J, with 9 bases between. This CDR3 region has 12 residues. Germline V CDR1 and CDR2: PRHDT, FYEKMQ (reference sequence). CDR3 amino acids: CASSIFRETQYF. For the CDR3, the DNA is TGTGCCAGCAGCATCTTCAGGGAGACCCAGTACTTC.

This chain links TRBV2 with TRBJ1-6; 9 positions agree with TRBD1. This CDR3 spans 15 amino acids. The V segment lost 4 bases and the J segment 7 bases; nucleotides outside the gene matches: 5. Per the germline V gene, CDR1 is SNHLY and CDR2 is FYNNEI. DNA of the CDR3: TGTGCCAGCAGTGGTTCGACAGGGGGGAATTCACCCCTCCACTTT. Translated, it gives CASSGSTGGNSPLHF.

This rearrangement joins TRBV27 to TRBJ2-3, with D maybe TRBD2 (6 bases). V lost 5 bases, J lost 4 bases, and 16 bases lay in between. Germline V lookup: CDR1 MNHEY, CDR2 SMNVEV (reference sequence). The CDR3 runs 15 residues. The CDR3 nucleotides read TGTGCCAGCAGTCCGGGAGTTTCGGGGGCAGATACGCAGTATTTT. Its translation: CASSPGVSGADTQYF.

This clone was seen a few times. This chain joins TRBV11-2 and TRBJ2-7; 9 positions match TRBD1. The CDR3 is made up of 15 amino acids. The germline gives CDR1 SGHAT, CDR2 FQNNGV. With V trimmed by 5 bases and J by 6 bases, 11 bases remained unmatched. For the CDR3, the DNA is TGTGCCAGCAGCCCCCGGGACAGGGCGAGGGGCGAGCAGTACTTC. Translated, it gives CASSPRDRARGEQYF. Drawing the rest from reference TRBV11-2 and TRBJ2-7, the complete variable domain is EAGVAQSPRYKIIEKRQSVAFWCNPISGHATLYWYQQILGQGPKLLIQFQNNGVVDDSQLPKDRFSAERLKGVDSTLKIQPAKLEDSAVYLCASSPRDRARGEQYFGPGTRLTVT.

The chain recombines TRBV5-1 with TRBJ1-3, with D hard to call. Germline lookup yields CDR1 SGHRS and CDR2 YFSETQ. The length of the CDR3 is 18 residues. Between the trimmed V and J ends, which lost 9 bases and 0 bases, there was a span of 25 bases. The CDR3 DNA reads TGCGCCAACCCCCCGCCACCGAAACTTACAGACTCTGGAAACACCATATATTTT. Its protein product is CANPPPPKLTDSGNTIYF. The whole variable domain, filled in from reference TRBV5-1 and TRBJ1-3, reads KAGVTQTPRYLIKTRGQQVTLSCSPISGHRSVSWYQQTPGQGLQFLFEYFSETQRNKGNFPGRFSGRQFSNSRSEMNVSTLELGDSALYLCANPPPPKLTDSGNTIYFGEGSWLTVV.

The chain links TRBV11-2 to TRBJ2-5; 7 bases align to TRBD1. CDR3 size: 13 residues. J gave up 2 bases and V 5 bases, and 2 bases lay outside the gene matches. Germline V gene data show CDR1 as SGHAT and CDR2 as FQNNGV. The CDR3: CASSPGGQETQYF. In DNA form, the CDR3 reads TGTGCCAGCAGCCCAGGGGGTCAAGAGACCCAGTACTTC.

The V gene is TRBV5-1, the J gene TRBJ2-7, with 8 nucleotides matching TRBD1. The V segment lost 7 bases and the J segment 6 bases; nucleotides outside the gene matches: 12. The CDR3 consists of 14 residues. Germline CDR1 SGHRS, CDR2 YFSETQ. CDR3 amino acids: CASQNTDRVGEQYF. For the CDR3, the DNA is TGCGCCAGCCAGAACACGGACAGGGTGGGCGAGCAGTACTTC. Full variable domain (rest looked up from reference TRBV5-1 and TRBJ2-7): KAGVTQTPRYLIKTRGQQVTLSCSPISGHRSVSWYQQTPGQGLQFLFEYFSETQRNKGNFPGRFSGRQFSNSRSEMNVSTLELGDSALYLCASQNTDRVGEQYFGPGTRLTVT.

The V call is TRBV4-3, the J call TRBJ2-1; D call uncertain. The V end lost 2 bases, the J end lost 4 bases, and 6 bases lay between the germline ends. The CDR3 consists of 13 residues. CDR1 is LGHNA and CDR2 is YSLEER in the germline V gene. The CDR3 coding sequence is TGCGCCAGCAGCCAAATTCGTTACAATGAGCAGTTCTTC. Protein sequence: CASSQIRYNEQFF.

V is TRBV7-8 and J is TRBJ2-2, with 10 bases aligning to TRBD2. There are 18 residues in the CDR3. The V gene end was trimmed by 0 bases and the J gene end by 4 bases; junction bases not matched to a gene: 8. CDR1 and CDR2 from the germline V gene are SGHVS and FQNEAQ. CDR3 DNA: TGTGCCAGCAGCTTAGCGCTAGCGGGGGCCTCCTCCACCGGGGAGCTGTTTTTT. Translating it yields CASSLALAGASSTGELFF.

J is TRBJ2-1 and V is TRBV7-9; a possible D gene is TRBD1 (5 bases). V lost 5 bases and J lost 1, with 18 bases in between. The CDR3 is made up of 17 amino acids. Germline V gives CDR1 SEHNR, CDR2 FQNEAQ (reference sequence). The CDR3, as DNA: TGTGCCAGCAGCCCCGAAGTTGGGGCAGGTTCCTACAATGAGCAGTTCTTC. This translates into CASSPEVGAGSYNEQFF.

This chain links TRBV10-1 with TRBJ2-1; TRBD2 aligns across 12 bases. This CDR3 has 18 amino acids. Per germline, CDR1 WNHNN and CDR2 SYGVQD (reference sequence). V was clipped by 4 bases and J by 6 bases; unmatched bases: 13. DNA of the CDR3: TGCGCCAGCAGTGTCGCGGCTAGCGGGGGGGCGGTCACCAATGAGCAGTTCTTC. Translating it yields CASSVAASGGAVTNEQFF.

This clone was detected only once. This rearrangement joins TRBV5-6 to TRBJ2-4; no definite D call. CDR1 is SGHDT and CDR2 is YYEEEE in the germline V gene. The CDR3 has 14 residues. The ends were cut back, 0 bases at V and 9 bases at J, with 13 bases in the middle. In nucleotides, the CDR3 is TGTGCCAGCAGCTTGGACGAGTTTACCGTCATTCAGTACTTC. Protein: CASSLDEFTVIQYF.

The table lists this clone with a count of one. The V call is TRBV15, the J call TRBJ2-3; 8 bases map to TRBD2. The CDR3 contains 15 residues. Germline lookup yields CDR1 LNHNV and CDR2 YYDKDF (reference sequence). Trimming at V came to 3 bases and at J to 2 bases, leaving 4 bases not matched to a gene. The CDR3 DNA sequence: TGTGCCACCAGCAGCGGGGGGGCAGACACAGATACGCAGTATTTT. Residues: CATSSGGADTDTQYF.

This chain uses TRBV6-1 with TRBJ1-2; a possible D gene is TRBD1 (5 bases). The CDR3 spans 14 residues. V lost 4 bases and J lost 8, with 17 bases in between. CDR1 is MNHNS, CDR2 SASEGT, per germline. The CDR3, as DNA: TGTGCCAGCAGTGGGGGACTGCGGGGCTTCGGCTACACCTTC. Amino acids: CASSGGLRGFGYTF.

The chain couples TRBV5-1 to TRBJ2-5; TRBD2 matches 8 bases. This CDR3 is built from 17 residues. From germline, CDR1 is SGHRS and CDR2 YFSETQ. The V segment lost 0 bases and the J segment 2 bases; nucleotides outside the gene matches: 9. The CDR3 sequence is CASSLAYGGGIQETQYF. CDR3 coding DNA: TGCGCCAGCAGCTTGGCCTACGGCGGGGGGATTCAAGAGACCCAGTACTTC.

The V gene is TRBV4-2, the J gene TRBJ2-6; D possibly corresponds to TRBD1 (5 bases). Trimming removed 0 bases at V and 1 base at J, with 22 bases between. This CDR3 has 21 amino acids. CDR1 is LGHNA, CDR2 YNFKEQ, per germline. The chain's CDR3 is CASSQELLGWRQRSGANVLTF. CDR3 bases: TGTGCCAGCAGCCAAGAACTGCTAGGGTGGAGACAGCGATCTGGGGCCAACGTCCTGACTTTC.